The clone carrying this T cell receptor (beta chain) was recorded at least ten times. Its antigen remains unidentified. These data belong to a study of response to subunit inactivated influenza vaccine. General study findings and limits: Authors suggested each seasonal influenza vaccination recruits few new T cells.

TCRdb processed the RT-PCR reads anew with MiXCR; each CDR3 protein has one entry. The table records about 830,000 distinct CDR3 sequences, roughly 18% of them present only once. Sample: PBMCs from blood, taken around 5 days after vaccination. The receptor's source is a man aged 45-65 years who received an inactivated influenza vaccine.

The DNA for the CDR3 is TGCAGTGCCCTAAAAGATACGCAGTATTTT. Its translation: CSALKDTQYF. The rearrangement uses TRBV20-1 and TRBJ2-3; D is uncertain. V lost 6 bases and J lost 5, with 6 bases in between. The CDR3 runs to 10 residues. CDR1 is DFQATT, CDR2 SNEGSKA, per germline (reference sequence).